Described below is a single T cell receptor (beta chain) sequence and its context. The antigen is unknown. The assay used deep level. As processed by the authors: ImmunoSEQ supplied junction-only sequences lacking quality scores, so filtering was different. TCRdb keeps only in-frame clones here, not all; method: immunoSEQ multiplex PCR. The V and J calls and clone size were taken over from that table, and D and trimming were inferred from the DNA. Of roughly 1 million clones in the sample, under 80% were seen once. Per germline, CDR1 LGHNA and CDR2 YNFKEQ. V dropped 1 base and J dropped 6 bases, with 12 bases sitting between them. The CDR3 totals 15 residues. This entry is derived from a study of shared clonotypes between healthy human individuals. Notes on the study in general: Sharing across four donors was highest in naive CD4 (around 5%) and lowest in memory CD8 (approximately 0.4%).

The receptor was derived from a man younger than 35 in good health. V is TRBV4-2 and J is TRBJ2-2; D may be TRBD1 or TRBD2 (6 bases each). The sequenced material came from memory CD4+ T cells sorted from blood. Subset noted: CD45RA-negative fraction. CDR3 loop: CASSQGGANPGELFF. Written as DNA, the CDR3 is TGTGCCAGCAGCCAAGGGGGGGCGAATCCCGGGGAGCTGTTTTTT.